The rows below give T cell receptor beta chains drawn from one sample of a study of blood T cells in healthy people across ages. TCRdb independently ran MiXCR on the 5' RACE reads; one entry per CDR3 protein. The data show approximately 600,000 distinct CDR3 sequences, approximately 59% seen once. Sequences were obtained from blood. These receptors were collected from a man aged 55 to 69 in good health. Both conserved end residues are part of each CDR3. Each record gives: V gene, clone size, J gene, D gene, CDR3 DNA, CDR3 protein. A D gene is named only where the DNA matches it firmly. Not all rows give a size; the values are once, few, many and, for expanded clones, a class.

v_gene: TRBV3-1; abundance: many; j_gene: TRBJ1-2; d_gene: -; CDR3nt: TGTGCCAGCAGCCACCGGGCTGTTAACTATGGCTACACCTTC; CDR3aa: CASSHRAVNYGYTF
v_gene: TRBV18; abundance: few; j_gene: TRBJ1-4; d_gene: -; CDR3nt: TGTGCCAGCTCGGCGACAGTTGCAACTAATGAAAAACTGTTTTTT; CDR3aa: CASSATVATNEKLFF
v_gene: TRBV2; abundance: few; j_gene: TRBJ1-6; d_gene: -; CDR3nt: TGTGCCAGCAGTGACAGCGGCTATAATTCACCCCTCCACTTT; CDR3aa: CASSDSGYNSPLHF
v_gene: TRBV10-3; abundance: few; j_gene: TRBJ2-1; d_gene: -; CDR3nt: TGTGCCATCAGTGAGGGGTACAATGAGCAGTTCTTC; CDR3aa: CAISEGYNEQFF
v_gene: TRBV2; abundance: -; j_gene: TRBJ2-1; d_gene: TRBD2; CDR3nt: TGTGCCAGCAGTGGGAGACCAGCGGGGAAAGAGACCCAGTTCTTC; CDR3aa: CASSGRPAGKETQFF
v_gene: TRBV7-2; abundance: -; j_gene: TRBJ1-5; d_gene: -; CDR3nt: TGTGCCAGCAGCTCCGTAGGGGGAGGGGGCAATCAGCCCCAGCATTTT; CDR3aa: CASSSVGGGGNQPQHF
v_gene: TRBV6-4; abundance: -; j_gene: TRBJ2-1; d_gene: TRBD2; CDR3nt: TGTGCCAGCAGTGAGGGGGGGGGCTCCTACAATGAGCAGTTCTTC; CDR3aa: CASSEGGGSYNEQFF
v_gene: TRBV15; abundance: few; j_gene: TRBJ2-3; d_gene: -; CDR3nt: TGTGCCACCAGCAGCCCCGGATTCGTCACAGATACGCAGTATTTT; CDR3aa: CATSSPGFVTDTQYF
v_gene: TRBV27; abundance: many; j_gene: TRBJ2-1; d_gene: TRBD2; CDR3nt: TGTGCCAGCAGTCTGTGGACTAGCGGGGTCACCTACAATGAGCAGTTCTTC; CDR3aa: CASSLWTSGVTYNEQFF
v_gene: TRBV19; abundance: once; j_gene: TRBJ2-6; d_gene: -; CDR3nt: TGTGCCAGTAGTATAAGTTATGGGGGGGCCAACGTCCTGACTTTC; CDR3aa: CASSISYGGANVLTF
v_gene: TRBV5-1; abundance: -; j_gene: TRBJ2-7; d_gene: -; CDR3nt: TGCGCCAGCACGTCCGGGACGAACTCCTACGAGCAGTACTTC; CDR3aa: CASTSGTNSYEQYF
v_gene: TRBV25-1; abundance: -; j_gene: TRBJ1-6; d_gene: TRBD1; CDR3nt: TGTGCCAGCAGCCTGGGGGGGACAGGGGAGTATCTGGCCCTCCACTTT; CDR3aa: CASSLGGTGEYLALHF
v_gene: TRBV29-1; abundance: -; j_gene: TRBJ2-3; d_gene: -; CDR3nt: TGCAGCGTTGAAGGAGGTCCTTCTGGCACAGATACGCAGTATTTT; CDR3aa: CSVEGGPSGTDTQYF
v_gene: TRBV27; abundance: -; j_gene: TRBJ1-6; d_gene: TRBD1; CDR3nt: TGTGCCAGCAGTAGACTACAGGGGTATCGGGCGTCCTATAATTCACCCCTCCACTTT; CDR3aa: CASSRLQGYRASYNSPLHF
v_gene: TRBV11-3; abundance: -; j_gene: TRBJ2-5; d_gene: -; CDR3nt: TGTGCCAGCAGCCCCGGGACGGATGGGGAGACCCAGTACTTC; CDR3aa: CASSPGTDGETQYF
v_gene: TRBV20-1; abundance: -; j_gene: TRBJ2-1; d_gene: -; CDR3nt: TGCAGTGCTAGACTTCAGGATTTGAGGTTAGAGCAGTTCTTC; CDR3aa: CSARLQDLRLEQFF
v_gene: TRBV27; abundance: -; j_gene: TRBJ1-1; d_gene: TRBD1; CDR3nt: TGTGCCAGCAGTACCCGGACAGGGGGCTTTACTGAAGCTTTCTTT; CDR3aa: CASSTRTGGFTEAFF
v_gene: TRBV10-3; abundance: few; j_gene: TRBJ2-7; d_gene: -; CDR3nt: TGTGCCATCAGCCAGTCAGGAAATCAGGGCTACGAGCAGTACTTC; CDR3aa: CAISQSGNQGYEQYF
v_gene: TRBV28; abundance: once; j_gene: TRBJ1-1; d_gene: -; CDR3nt: TGTGCCAGCAGTTTATCCCAGGGATGGACTGAAGCTTTCTTT; CDR3aa: CASSLSQGWTEAFF
v_gene: TRBV6-5; abundance: -; j_gene: TRBJ2-5; d_gene: -; CDR3nt: TGTGCCAGCACCTCTCCCGGAGGTAACCAAGAGACCCAGTACTTC; CDR3aa: CASTSPGGNQETQYF
v_gene: TRBV29-1; abundance: few; j_gene: TRBJ2-7; d_gene: TRBD1; CDR3nt: TGCAGCGTTGATGGGGCGACAGGGGCCTTTGGCGAGCAGTACTTC; CDR3aa: CSVDGATGAFGEQYF
v_gene: TRBV27; abundance: few; j_gene: TRBJ2-1; d_gene: -; CDR3nt: TGTGCCAGCAGTCCTTTCCAGGGATCCGTTGGCAATGAGCAGTTCTTC; CDR3aa: CASSPFQGSVGNEQFF
v_gene: TRBV19; abundance: -; j_gene: TRBJ2-3; d_gene: -; CDR3nt: TGTGCCAGTACCCTGACGGGGCTTGATACGCAGTATTTT; CDR3aa: CASTLTGLDTQYF